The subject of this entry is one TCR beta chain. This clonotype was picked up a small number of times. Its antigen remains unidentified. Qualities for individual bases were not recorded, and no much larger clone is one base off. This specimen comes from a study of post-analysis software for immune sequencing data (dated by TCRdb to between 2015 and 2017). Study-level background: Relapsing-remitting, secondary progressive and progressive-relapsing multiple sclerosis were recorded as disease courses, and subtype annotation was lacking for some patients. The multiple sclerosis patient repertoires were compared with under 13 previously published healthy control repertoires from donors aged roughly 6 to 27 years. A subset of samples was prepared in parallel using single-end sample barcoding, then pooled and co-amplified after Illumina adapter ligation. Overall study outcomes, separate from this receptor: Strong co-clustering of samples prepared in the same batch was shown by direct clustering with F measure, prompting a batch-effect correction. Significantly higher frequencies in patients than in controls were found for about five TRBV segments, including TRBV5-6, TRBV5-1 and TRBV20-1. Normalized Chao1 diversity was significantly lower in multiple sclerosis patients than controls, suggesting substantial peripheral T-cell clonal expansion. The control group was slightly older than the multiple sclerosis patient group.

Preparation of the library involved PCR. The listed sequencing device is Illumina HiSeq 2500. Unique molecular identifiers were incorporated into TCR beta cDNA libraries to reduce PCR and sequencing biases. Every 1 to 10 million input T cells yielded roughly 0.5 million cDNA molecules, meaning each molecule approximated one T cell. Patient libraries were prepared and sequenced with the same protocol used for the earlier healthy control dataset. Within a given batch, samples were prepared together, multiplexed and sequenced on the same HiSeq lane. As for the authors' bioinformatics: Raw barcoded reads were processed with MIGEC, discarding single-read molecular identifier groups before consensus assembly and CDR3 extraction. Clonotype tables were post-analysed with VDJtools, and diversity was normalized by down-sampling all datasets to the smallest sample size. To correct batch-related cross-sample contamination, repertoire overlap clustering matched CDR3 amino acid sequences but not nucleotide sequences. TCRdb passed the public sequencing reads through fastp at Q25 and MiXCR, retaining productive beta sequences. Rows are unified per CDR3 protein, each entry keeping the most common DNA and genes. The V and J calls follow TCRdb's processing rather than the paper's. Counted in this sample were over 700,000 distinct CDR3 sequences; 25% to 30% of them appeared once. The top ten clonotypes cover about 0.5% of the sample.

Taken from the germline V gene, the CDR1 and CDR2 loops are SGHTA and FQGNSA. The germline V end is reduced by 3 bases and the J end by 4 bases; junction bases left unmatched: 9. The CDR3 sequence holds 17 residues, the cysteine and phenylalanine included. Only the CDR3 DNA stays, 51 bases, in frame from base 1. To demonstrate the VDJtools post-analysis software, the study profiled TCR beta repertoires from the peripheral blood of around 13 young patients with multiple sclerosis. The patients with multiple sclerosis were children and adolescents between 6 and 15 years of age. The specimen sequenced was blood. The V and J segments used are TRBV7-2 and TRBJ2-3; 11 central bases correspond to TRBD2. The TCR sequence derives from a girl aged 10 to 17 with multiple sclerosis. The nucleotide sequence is TGTGCCAGCAGCTTTACCCAACTAGCGGGGGTCCCAGATACGCAGTATTTT. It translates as CASSFTQLAGVPDTQYF. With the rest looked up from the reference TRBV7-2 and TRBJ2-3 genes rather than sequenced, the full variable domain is GAGVSQSPSNKVTEKGKDVELRCDPISGHTALYWYRQSLGQGLEFLIYFQGNSAPDKSGLPSDRFSAERTGGSVSTLTIQRTQQEDSAVYLCASSFTQLAGVPDTQYFGPGTRLTVL.